This paragraph covers one T cell receptor (beta chain) sequence. Between the trimmed V and J ends, which lost 3 bases and 0 bases, there was a span of 11 bases. Germline V lookup: CDR1 SEHNR, CDR2 FQNEAQ (reference sequence). The CDR3 consists of 15 residues. Per the original methods: Amplification of reference gene primers was used by the study to estimate nucleated cell counts. Assay: immunoSEQ multiplex PCR; the TCRdb copy retains only in-frame clones and omits some. V, J and clone size derive from that table, while D and trimming were established from the DNA sequence. The sample carries fewer than 400,000 clones, 75% to 90% recorded once. These data originate in a study of blood T cell repertoires in COVID-19.

This sequence was found in a woman aged 30 to 39 who had been exposed to COVID-19. The chain couples TRBV7-9 to TRBJ1-2; no clear D. Source material: PBMCs or T cells enriched from blood (not recorded which). The DNA for the CDR3 is TGTGCCAGCAGCTTTTCCGGGGTAGCTAACTATGGCTACACCTTC. It codes for CASSFSGVANYGYTF.